The present TCR beta chain was sequenced within a study of T cell responses to AZD1222 COVID-19 vaccine. Study-wide results and limits: CD4 TCRs linked to vaccination spanned spike, dominating at 160-218 and 743-854. Repertoire collection took place solely once the T cell response had peaked. Rises in breadth and depth of Spike-specific TCRs came after two AZD1222 doses.

Germline CDR1 LGHNA, CDR2 YNFKEQ. V was trimmed by 0 bases and J by 7 bases, leaving 16 bases between them. This CDR3 contains 16 residues. As concerns this clone: Antigen unknown.

The data were produced by immunoSEQ multiplex PCR, yet TCRdb's version contains in-frame clones alone and is incomplete. This table holds around 180,000 clones, approximately 90% found once. The V gene is TRBV4-2, the J gene TRBJ1-5; D unresolved. The receptor comes from an adult in good health. The sample was peripheral blood, taken on day 0 of AZD1222 vaccination. CDR3 coding DNA: TGTGCCAGCAGCCAAGATTTAACCCCGGGCGGGCAGCCCCAGCATTTT. Amino acid sequence: CASSQDLTPGGQPQHF.